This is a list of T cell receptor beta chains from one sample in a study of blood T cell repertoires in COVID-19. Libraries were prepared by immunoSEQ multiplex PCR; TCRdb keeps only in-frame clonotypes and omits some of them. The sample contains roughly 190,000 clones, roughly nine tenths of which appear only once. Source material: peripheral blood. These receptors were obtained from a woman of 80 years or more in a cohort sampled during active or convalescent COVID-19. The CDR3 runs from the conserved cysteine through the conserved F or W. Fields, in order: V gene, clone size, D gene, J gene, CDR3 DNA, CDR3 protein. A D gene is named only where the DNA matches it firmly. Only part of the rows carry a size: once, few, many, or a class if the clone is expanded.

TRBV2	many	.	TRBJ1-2	TGTGCCAGCAGTGTGGCAGGCCTGTCCTATGGCTACACCTTC	CASSVAGLSYGYTF
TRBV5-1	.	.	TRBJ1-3	TGCGCCAGCAGCTTAAGCCTCTCTGGAAACACCATATATTTT	CASSLSLSGNTIYF
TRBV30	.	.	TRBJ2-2	TGTGCCTGGGGTAGGGGTAACACCGGGGAGCTGTTTTTT	CAWGRGNTGELFF
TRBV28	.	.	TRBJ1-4	TGTGCCAGCAGCGAGGGAAGGCTTGAAAAACTGTTTTTT	CASSEGRLEKLFF
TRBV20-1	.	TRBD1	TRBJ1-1	TGCAGTGCTAGTACAGGGGGGAACACTGAAGCTTTCTTT	CSASTGGNTEAFF
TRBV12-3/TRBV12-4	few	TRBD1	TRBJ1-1	TGTGCCAGCAGTGGCCGACAGGGGTTAAGCGCTTTCTTT	CASSGRQGLSAFF
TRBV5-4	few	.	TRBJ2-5	TGTGCCAGCAGCTTCCCGGACAGAGAGACCCAGTACTTC	CASSFPDRETQYF
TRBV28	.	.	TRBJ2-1	TGTGCCAGCCTCTGGGGAGACTCCTACAATGAGCAGTTCTTC	CASLWGDSYNEQFF
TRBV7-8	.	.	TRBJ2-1	TGTGCCAGCAGCGCCCCAGGCAATGAGCAGTTCTTC	CASSAPGNEQFF
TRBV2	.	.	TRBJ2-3	TGTGCCAGCACTCCAATCGGGTCGGGGGGCACAGATACGCAGTATTTT	CASTPIGSGGTDTQYF
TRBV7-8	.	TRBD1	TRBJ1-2	TGTGCCAGCAGCTTAGTTTTGGTTAAGGACAGGGGTCATGTCACCTTC	CASSLVLVKDRGHVTF
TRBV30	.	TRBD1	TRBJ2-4	TGTGCCGGATCGACAGGGTCCCTCTGGGAAGCCAAAAACATTCAGTACTTC	CAGSTGSLWEAKNIQYF
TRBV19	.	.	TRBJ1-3	TGTGCCAGTAGCAACGTCGGAGGGGCCTCTGGAAACACCATATATTTT	CASSNVGGASGNTIYF
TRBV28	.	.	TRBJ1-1	TGTGCCAGCAGTTCTGCAAGGGGGAACACTGAAGCTTTCTTT	CASSSARGNTEAFF
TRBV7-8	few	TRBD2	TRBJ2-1	TGTGCCAGCTCAACTAGCGGGAACTACAATGAGCAGTTCTTC	CASSTSGNYNEQFF
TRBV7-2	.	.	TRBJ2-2	TGTGCCAGCAGCTCGACGCGGGGGAACACCGGGGAGCTGTTTTTT	CASSSTRGNTGELFF
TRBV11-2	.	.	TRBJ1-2	TGTGCCAGCAGCTTACTTATGTTTGCGGAATTGAGGGGCTACACCTTC	CASSLLMFAELRGYTF
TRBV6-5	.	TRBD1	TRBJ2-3	TGTGCCAGCAGTTCGTCTACAGGGGAAGGCGCAGATACGCAGTATTTT	CASSSSTGEGADTQYF
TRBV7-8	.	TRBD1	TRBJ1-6	TGTGCCAGCAGCTTAAGACAGGGGGACAATTCACCCCTCCACTTT	CASSLRQGDNSPLHF
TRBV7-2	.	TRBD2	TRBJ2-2	TGTGCCAGCAGCTTGGGCGGGAGGGTGAACACCGGGGAGCTGTTTTTT	CASSLGGRVNTGELFF
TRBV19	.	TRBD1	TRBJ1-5	TGTGCCAGTAGCCCGGGACAGGGGGCTTATCAGCCCCAGCATTTT	CASSPGQGAYQPQHF
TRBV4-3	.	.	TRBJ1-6	TGCGCCAGCAGCCAAGACGAGAGGGCTAATTCACCCCTCCACTTT	CASSQDERANSPLHF
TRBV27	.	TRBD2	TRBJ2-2	TGTGCCAGCGGCGGCTGGGCGGGGGGCACCGGGGAGCTGTTTTTT	CASGGWAGGTGELFF
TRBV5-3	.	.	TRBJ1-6	TGTGCCAGAAGATTACTGACAGAAAGCTCCTATAATTCACCCCTCCACTTT	CARRLLTESSYNSPLHF
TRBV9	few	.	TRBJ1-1	TGTGCCAGCAGCGTAGAGGCAGGGAATGCTAACACTGAAGCTTTCTTT	CASSVEAGNANTEAFF
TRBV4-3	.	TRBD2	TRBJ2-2	TGCGCCAGCAGCCAAGAGGGGAGGGCTAGCGGGGTTGGGTCCGGGGAGCTGTTTTTT	CASSQEGRASGVGSGELFF
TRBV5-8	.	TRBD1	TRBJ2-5	TGTGCCAGCAGCTTTATGGGACAGGGTCAAGAGACCCAGTACTTC	CASSFMGQGQETQYF
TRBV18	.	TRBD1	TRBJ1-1	TGTGCCAGCTCGCAGACAGGGGGCGCGGGGGGAGAAGCTTTCTTT	CASSQTGGAGGEAFF
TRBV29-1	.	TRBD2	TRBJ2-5	TGCAGCGGGACACTAGCGGGGGATTTACAGAGGGAGACCCAGTACTTC	CSGTLAGDLQRETQYF